This passage covers 27 T cell receptor beta chains from one sample sequenced in a study of Ad26.COV2.S vaccination and SARS-CoV-2 variants. Some clones are missing from TCRdb's copy, which holds only in-frame ones; the method was immunoSEQ multiplex PCR. Altogether hundreds of thousands of clones are present, more than 70% being singletons, with the ten largest covering about 1.5%. Treatment given: around 19 received Ad26.COV2.S at low or high dose, single or two shots; about 5 received placebo; per-sample allocation not given. Sampling happened 63 days after the first vaccine or placebo injection. Sequenced here: peripheral blood, sampled in a trial of Ad26.COV2.S vaccine versus placebo. The receptors originated from a person between 18 and 59 years old who received the Ad26.COV2.S COVID-19 vaccine or a placebo.

This chain joins TRBV19 and TRBJ1-1; D might be TRBD1 (6 bases). V was trimmed by 3 bases and J by 4 bases, leaving 15 bases between them. Germline lookup yields CDR1 LNHDA and CDR2 SQIVND (reference sequence). The CDR3 is 15 amino acids. The CDR3 spells CASSIGSRGTTEAFF. The CDR3 bases are TGTGCCAGTAGTATCGGGAGCAGGGGTACCACTGAAGCTTTCTTT.

This clone appeared a few times. This chain connects TRBV10-3 to TRBJ1-3; maybe TRBD1 (6 bases). CDR1 ENHRY and CDR2 SYGVKD come from the germline V gene. V lost 6 bases, J lost 1 base, and 13 bases lay in between. This CDR3 comprises 15 residues. The chain's CDR3 is CAIRLQGVSGNTIYF. As DNA, the CDR3 is TGTGCCATCAGGTTACAGGGTGTTTCTGGAAACACCATATATTTT.

The chain uses TRBV6-6 and TRBJ2-2; unclear D gene. CDR1 and CDR2 from the germline V gene are MNHNY and SVGAGI (reference sequence). Trimming took off 0 bases at V and 5 bases at J, with 7 bases between the two ends. The length of the CDR3 is 14 residues. DNA for the CDR3: TGTGCCAGCAGTTACTCGATGGAGACCGGGGAGCTGTTTTTT. It translates to CASSYSMETGELFF.

The chain is built from TRBV27 and TRBJ1-1; TRBD1 agrees at 9 bases. This CDR3 has 14 amino acids. V was pared by 7 bases and J by 5 bases, with 8 bases of the junction left unmatched. Germline CDR1 is MNHEY and CDR2 is SMNVEV (reference sequence). The CDR3 nucleotides read TGTGCCAGCACGCCGGGACAGGGAAAAACTGAAGCTTTCTTT. It translates to CASTPGQGKTEAFF.

This chain uses TRBV7-3 with TRBJ2-5; no clear D gene. The CDR3 length is 15 residues. Trimming took 5 bases from V and 2 from J, leaving 15 bases between them. CDR1 SGHTA and CDR2 FQGTGA come from the germline V gene. The CDR3 nucleotides are TGTGCCAGCAGCCCCCGTGGGCAGCCTCAAGAGACCCAGTACTTC. Protein product: CASSPRGQPQETQYF.

This clone occurred a few times. This chain links TRBV19 with TRBJ1-5; D uncertain. The CDR3 is made up of 15 amino acids. Per germline, CDR1 LNHDA and CDR2 SQIVND (reference sequence). With 6 bases removed from V and 5 bases from J, the gap between germline ends came to 17 bases. Here the CDR3 DNA reads TGTGCCAGTAGGCACCCACGGGTTCTGGATCAGCCCCAGCATTTT. Protein sequence: CASRHPRVLDQPQHF.

This rearrangement joins TRBV6-2 or TRBV6-3 to TRBJ1-5, with D unresolved. Trimming removed 5 bases from V and 1 base from J, with 12 bases in between. The CDR3 is 15 residues long. Per the germline V gene, CDR1 is MNHEY and CDR2 is SVGEGT. The CDR3 reads CASSPVDKSNQPQHF. The CDR3 DNA sequence: TGTGCCAGCAGTCCCGTCGACAAGAGCAATCAGCCCCAGCATTTT.

The rearrangement links TRBV19 to TRBJ2-7; TRBD1 matches at 8 bases. Trimming cost V 7 bases and J 6 bases; bases outside gene matches: 8. Germline V gives CDR1 LNHDA, CDR2 SQIVND (reference sequence). The CDR3 totals 13 residues. The CDR3 region is CASNRGQGGEQYF. CDR3 nucleotides: TGTGCCAGTAATAGAGGACAGGGAGGCGAGCAGTACTTC.

J is TRBJ1-5 and V is TRBV10-2; a weak D match, TRBD1 (5 bases). This CDR3 contains 15 residues. V gave up 10 bases and J gave up 2 bases, with 18 bases separating them. The germline V gene encodes CDR1 WSHSY and CDR2 SAAADI. CDR3 bases: TGCGCCACATCGAACCGGGGCCCGGGCAATCAGCCCCAGCATTTT. This encodes CATSNRGPGNQPQHF.

The rearrangement links TRBV7-9 to TRBJ1-2; D may be TRBD1 (6 bases). Trimming cost V 8 bases and J 0 bases, with 10 bases left between them. This CDR3 contains 13 residues. The germline V gene encodes CDR1 SEHNR and CDR2 FQNEAQ (reference sequence). The CDR3 loop reads CASGRGTNYGYTF. DNA of the CDR3: TGTGCCAGCGGGAGGGGGACTAACTATGGCTACACCTTC.

V and J are TRBV5-5 and TRBJ2-2; D call uncertain. CDR1 is SGHKS and CDR2 is YYEKEE in the germline V gene (reference sequence). V lost 4 bases to trimming and J lost 1 base, with 5 bases between them. The CDR3 spans 13 residues. The CDR3 region is CASSAGNTGELFF. For the CDR3, the DNA is TGTGCCAGCAGCGCAGGGAACACCGGGGAGCTGTTTTTT. Using reference TRBV5-5 and TRBJ2-2 for the parts outside the CDR3, the full variable domain is DAGVTQSPTHLIKTRGQQVTLRCSPISGHKSVSWYQQVLGQGPQFIFQYYEKEERGRGNFPDRFSARQFPNYSSELNVNALLLGDSALYLCASSAGNTGELFFGEGSRLTVL.

In this sample, this clone turned up once. The rearrangement links TRBV19 to TRBJ1-2; D is undetermined. This CDR3 has 14 residues. Germline lookup yields CDR1 LNHDA and CDR2 SQIVND (reference sequence). The germline V and J ends were trimmed by 5 bases and 0 bases, with 10 bases remaining between them. CDR3 sequence: CASSEQRANYGYTF. CDR3 nucleotides: TGTGCCAGTAGTGAACAACGAGCTAACTATGGCTACACCTTC.

The chain's CDR3 is CATSEGMRQPQHF. Written as DNA, the CDR3 is TGTGCCACCAGTGAAGGCATGCGTCAGCCCCAGCATTTT. The chain combines TRBV24-1 with TRBJ1-5; no clear D gene. The CDR3 has 13 residues. The germline V gene has CDR1 KGHDR and CDR2 SFDVKD. Trimming took 4 bases from V and 6 from J, leaving 9 bases between them.

The rearrangement links TRBV6-6 to TRBJ2-5, with D hard to call. Germline CDR1 is MNHNY and CDR2 is SVGAGI (reference sequence). This CDR3 has 12 amino acids. V was trimmed by 2 bases and J by 3 bases, leaving 4 bases between them. The CDR3, as DNA: TGTGCCAGCAGTTACGGGGAAGAGACCCAGTACTTC. Translation: CASSYGEETQYF.

The chain employs TRBV19 and TRBJ2-7; TRBD2 agrees at 8 bases. This CDR3 contains 14 residues. V lost 3 bases and J lost 6; bases outside the gene matches: 7. Germline lookup yields CDR1 LNHDA and CDR2 SQIVND (reference sequence). CDR3 bases: TGTGCCAGTAGTATGACGGGGGGGCATGGCGAGCAGTACTTC. Protein sequence: CASSMTGGHGEQYF.

This chain uses TRBV21-1 with TRBJ2-1; TRBD2 is the table's D call and was not checked against the DNA. TRBV21-1 is assigned pseudogene status. This CDR3 comprises 17 residues. CDR3 residues: CASNQGLAGSSYNEQFF. For the CDR3, the DNA is TGTGCCAGCAACCAAGGACTAGCGGGGTCTTCCTACAATGAGCAGTTCTTC.

The rearrangement links TRBV30 to TRBJ1-5, with D perhaps TRBD1 (5 bases). V lost 2 bases and J 7 bases, leaving 12 bases between the germline ends. The CDR3 is made up of 13 amino acids. Germline V lookup: CDR1 GTSNPN, CDR2 SVGIG (reference sequence). CDR3 DNA sequence: TGTGCCTGGAGTTTGGGGGATGGCCAGCCCCAGCATTTT. Its protein product is CAWSLGDGQPQHF.

Comment on this clone: The identical CDR3 is also encoded by other nucleotide sequences in the sample. The V and J genes are TRBV7-9 and TRBJ1-1; no clear D gene. Per germline, CDR1 SEHNR and CDR2 FQNEAQ (reference sequence). Trimming removed 2 bases at V and 2 bases at J, with 6 bases between. This CDR3 region has 13 residues. Here the CDR3 reads CASSLSLNTEAFF. The CDR3 coding sequence is TGTGCCAGCAGCTTAAGTTTAAACACTGAAGCTTTCTTT.

The gene calls are TRBV7-7 and TRBJ2-5, with 7 positions matching TRBD1. The CDR3 totals 15 residues. V lost 0 bases and J lost 1; bases outside the gene matches: 2. Germline V gene lookup returns CDR1 SSHAT and CDR2 FNYEAQ (reference sequence). CDR3: CASSLARTGQETQYF. The CDR3 DNA is TGTGCCAGCAGCTTAGCTAGGACAGGCCAAGAGACCCAGTACTTC.

The rearrangement joins TRBV5-1 to TRBJ2-5; TRBD2 agrees at 7 bases. CDR3 length: 17 residues. The V gene end was trimmed by 4 bases and the J gene end by 1 base; junction bases not matched to a gene: 13. Germline V lookup: CDR1 SGHRS, CDR2 YFSETQ. CDR3 sequence reads: CASSRQLPSGGQETQYF. The CDR3 DNA reads as TGCGCCAGCAGCCGCCAATTACCTAGCGGAGGCCAAGAGACCCAGTACTTC.

The chain recombines TRBV27 with TRBJ1-1, with D perhaps TRBD1 (5 bases). The CDR3 has 18 amino acids. V lost 0 bases and J 0 bases, leaving 17 bases between the germline ends. Germline values: CDR1 MNHEY, CDR2 SMNVEV (reference sequence). The CDR3 spells CASSLSGDAGGVNTEAFF. For the CDR3, the DNA is TGTGCCAGCAGTTTATCGGGTGACGCGGGGGGAGTGAACACTGAAGCTTTCTTT.

The chain recombines TRBV18 with TRBJ1-6; D might be TRBD1 (5 bases). The CDR3 has 14 amino acids. Germline CDR1 reads KGHSH; CDR2 reads LQKENI. The germline V and J ends were trimmed by 2 bases and 11 bases, with 13 bases remaining between them. This CDR3 reads CASSPSREGTPLHF. CDR3 DNA sequence: TGTGCCAGCTCACCAAGCAGGGAAGGGACACCCCTCCACTTT.

The chain uses TRBV6-5 and TRBJ2-2; the D call may be TRBD1 or TRBD2 (5 bases each). V lost 3 bases, J lost 4 bases, and 9 bases lay in between. Germline V CDR1 and CDR2: MNHEY, SVGAGI. The CDR3 is made up of 14 amino acids. The CDR3 spells CASSYQGPTGELFF. CDR3 sequence (DNA): TGTGCCAGCAGTTATCAGGGACCCACCGGGGAGCTGTTTTTT.

V is TRBV4-3 and J is TRBJ2-2; D is possibly TRBD2 (6 bases). This CDR3 region has 16 residues. The germline V gene encodes CDR1 LGHNA and CDR2 YSLEER. V was cut by 0 bases and J by 0 bases, with 8 bases left in between. CDR3 DNA: TGCGCCAGCAGCCAAGATCGGGGGTCGAACACCGGGGAGCTGTTTTTT. As protein: CASSQDRGSNTGELFF.

The chain combines TRBV7-3 with TRBJ1-1, with no clear D. Germline lookup yields CDR1 SGHTA and CDR2 FQGTGA. Trimming removed 0 bases at V and 6 bases at J, with 11 bases between. This CDR3 region has 14 residues. The CDR3: CASSLTSSGSEAFF. As DNA, the CDR3 is TGTGCCAGCAGCTTAACCTCTTCGGGGTCTGAAGCTTTCTTT.

This clone showed up just a few times. CDR3 region: CASSGEAPQSSYNSPLHF. The CDR3 nucleotides are TGTGCCAGCAGCGGGGAGGCCCCACAGAGCTCCTATAATTCACCCCTCCACTTT. This chain links TRBV21-1 with TRBJ1-6. TRBV21-1 is labeled a pseudogene. The CDR3 totals 18 residues.

The V and J genes are TRBV10-3 and TRBJ2-5; unclear D gene. The CDR3 extends over 14 amino acids. Trimming pared 5 bases from V and 5 bases from J, leaving 15 bases between. The V gene's germline CDR1 is ENHRY and CDR2 SYGVKD. The CDR3 loop is CAISQDASGETQYF. As DNA, the CDR3 is TGTGCCATCAGTCAGGACGCAAGTGGGGAGACCCAGTACTTC.